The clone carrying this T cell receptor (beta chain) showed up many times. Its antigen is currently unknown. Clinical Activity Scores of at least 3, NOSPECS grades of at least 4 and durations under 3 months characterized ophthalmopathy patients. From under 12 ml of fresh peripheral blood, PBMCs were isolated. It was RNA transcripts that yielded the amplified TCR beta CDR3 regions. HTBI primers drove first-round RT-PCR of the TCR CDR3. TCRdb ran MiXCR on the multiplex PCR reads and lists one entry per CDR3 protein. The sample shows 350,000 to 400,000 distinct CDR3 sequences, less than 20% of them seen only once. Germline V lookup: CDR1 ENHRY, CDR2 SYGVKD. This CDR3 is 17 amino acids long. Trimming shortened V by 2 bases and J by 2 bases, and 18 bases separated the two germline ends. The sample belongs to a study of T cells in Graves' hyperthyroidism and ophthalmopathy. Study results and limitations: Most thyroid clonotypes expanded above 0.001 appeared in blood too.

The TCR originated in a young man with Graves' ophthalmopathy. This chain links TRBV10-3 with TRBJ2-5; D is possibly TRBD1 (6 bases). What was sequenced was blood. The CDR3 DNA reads TGTGCCATCAGTGAGGGGGGCGGCCTAGGTCTTCAAGAGACCCAGTACTTC. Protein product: CAISEGGGLGLQETQYF.